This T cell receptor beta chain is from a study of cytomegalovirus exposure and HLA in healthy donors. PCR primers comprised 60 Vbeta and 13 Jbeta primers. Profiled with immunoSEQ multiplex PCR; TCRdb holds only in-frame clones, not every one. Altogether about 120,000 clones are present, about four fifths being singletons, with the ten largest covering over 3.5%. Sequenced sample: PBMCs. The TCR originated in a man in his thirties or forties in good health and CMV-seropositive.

CDR3 sequence reads: CASSLVLAGGPPHEQFF. The CDR3 DNA reads TGTGCCAGCAGCTTAGTTCTAGCGGGAGGTCCACCGCATGAGCAGTTCTTC. The genes are TRBV7-2 and TRBJ2-1, with 11 bases fitting TRBD2. V gave up 1 base and J gave up 8 bases; unmatched junction bases: 10. Germline-derived CDR1 and CDR2 are SGHTA and FQGNSA. The CDR3 length is 17 residues.